The clone carrying this T cell receptor beta chain occurred many times. Its antigen is not known. These data originate in a study of T cells in Graves' hyperthyroidism and ophthalmopathy. Notes on the study in general: Onset of ophthalmopathy came a median approximately 6 months after the model predicted it.

RNA transcripts gave rise to amplified TCR beta CDR3 regions. During a first-round RT-PCR of the TCR CDR3, the HTBI primer set was used. TCRdb ran MiXCR on the multiplex PCR reads and lists one entry per CDR3 protein. The sample carries about 400,000 distinct CDR3 sequences, around 15% recorded once. Germline CDR1 is LGHDT and CDR2 is YNNKEL (reference sequence). This CDR3 is built from 16 residues. Trimming removed 1 base at V and 1 base at J, with 13 bases between. The sequence was obtained from a woman aged 18-30 years with Graves' hyperthyroidism. The chain carries TRBV3-1 and TRBJ1-1; a weak D match, TRBD1 (5 bases). Sequenced sample: blood. The CDR3 reads CASSQVGGTGNTEAFF. The DNA of the CDR3 is TGTGCCAGCAGCCAAGTCGGCGGAACAGGGAACACTGAAGCTTTCTTT.